These 10 T cell receptor beta chains originate from one sample sequenced in a study of T cells after posttransplantation cyclophosphamide. The repertoire was sequenced with immunoSEQ multiplex PCR; TCRdb's copy has only in-frame clones and lacks some. The table lists about 52,000 clones, 85% to 95% of them singletons. Sequencing input: PBMCs. All receptors come from a woman in her thirties in good health and a related stem cell transplant donor.

The rearrangement joins TRBV7-2 to TRBJ2-5; 7 positions match TRBD2. V was clipped by 3 bases and J by 4 bases; unmatched bases: 8. Germline CDR1 is SGHTA and CDR2 is FQGNSA. The CDR3 has 15 amino acids. CDR3: CASSFPPGGGETQYF. The CDR3 DNA follows: TGTGCCAGCAGCTTCCCCCCGGGGGGTGGAGAGACCCAGTACTTC.

This rearrangement joins TRBV4-2 to TRBJ2-2; 13 bases are shared with TRBD2. Unmatched junction bases numbered 5, after V lost 0 bases and J lost 7 bases. Germline V lookup: CDR1 LGHNA, CDR2 YNFKEQ. The CDR3 is 17 amino acids. CDR3: CASSQERTSGGYGELFF. The DNA for the CDR3 is TGTGCCAGCAGCCAAGAGCGGACTAGCGGGGGTTACGGGGAGCTGTTTTTT.

This chain links TRBV6-6 with TRBJ1-1, with D maybe TRBD1 (5 bases). Trimming removed 2 bases at V and 1 base at J, with 5 bases between. The CDR3 runs 13 residues. Germline CDR1 is MNHNY and CDR2 is SVGAGI (reference sequence). CDR3 sequence reads: CASSYRGNTEAFF. Here the CDR3 DNA reads TGTGCCAGCAGTTACAGGGGGAACACTGAAGCTTTCTTT.

V usage is TRBV19 and J usage is TRBJ1-5; 8 nucleotides line up with TRBD1. The CDR3 length is 15 residues. The V gene end was trimmed by 3 bases and the J gene end by 6 bases; junction bases not matched to a gene: 7. Germline V gene lookup returns CDR1 LNHDA and CDR2 SQIVND (reference sequence). This CDR3 reads CASSIPDRDTQPQHF. The CDR3 DNA sequence: TGTGCCAGTAGTATCCCGGACAGGGACACTCAGCCCCAGCATTTT. Full variable domain (remainder filled in from reference TRBV19 and TRBJ1-5): DGGITQSPKYLFRKEGQNVTLSCEQNLNHDAMYWYRQDPGQGLRLIYYSQIVNDFQKGDIAEGYSVSREKKESFPLTVTSAQKNPTAFYLCASSIPDRDTQPQHFGDGTRLSIL.

The genes are TRBV25-1 and TRBJ2-5; D not resolved. Looked up from germline, CDR1 is MGHDK and CDR2 is SYGVNS. V shed 4 bases and J shed 1 base, with 7 bases lying between them. The CDR3 loop spans 13 amino acids. CDR3 loop: CASSGEAQETQYF. CDR3 nucleotides: TGTGCCAGCAGTGGTGAAGCCCAAGAGACCCAGTACTTC.

The chain uses TRBV9 and TRBJ1-1, with 10 nucleotides matching TRBD1. J gave up 5 bases and V 0 bases, and 10 bases lay outside the gene matches. The CDR3 loop spans 17 amino acids. CDR1 and CDR2 from the germline V gene are SGDLS and YYNGEE. The CDR3 nucleotides are TGTGCCAGCAGCGTAGCTATATCGGGGACAGGGGTAACTGAAGCTTTCTTT. It translates to CASSVAISGTGVTEAFF.

This clone was seen a handful of times. The chain employs TRBV20-1 and TRBJ2-1, with 9 bases that match TRBD2. Germline V gene data show CDR1 as DFQATT and CDR2 as SNEGSKA (reference sequence). With V trimmed by 5 bases and J by 9 bases, 2 bases remained unmatched. There are 11 residues in the CDR3. The CDR3 sequence is CSARLAAEQFF. The DNA of the CDR3 is TGCAGTGCTCGACTAGCGGCTGAGCAGTTCTTC.

The chain recombines TRBV5-7 with TRBJ2-3, with TRBD2 identical over 10 bases. TRBV5-7 is labeled an ORF, and its function is uncertain. This CDR3 is 18 amino acids long. V dropped 0 bases and J dropped 0; count of bases not matched to a gene: 7. The CDR3 reads CASSLGTSGLTSTDTQYF. The CDR3 region has the DNA TGTGCCAGCAGCTTGGGGACTAGCGGCCTTACTAGCACAGATACGCAGTATTTT.

The rearrangement uses TRBV27 and TRBJ1-1, with unresolved D. Germline CDR1 and CDR2: MNHEY and SMNVEV (reference sequence). Trimming took 4 bases from V and 0 from J, leaving 12 bases between them. The CDR3 has 15 amino acids. CDR3 in amino acids: CASSSDRRMNTEAFF. In DNA form, the CDR3 reads TGTGCCAGCAGTTCAGACCGCAGGATGAACACTGAAGCTTTCTTT.

The chain links TRBV2 to TRBJ1-3; unclear D gene. The germline V gene has CDR1 SNHLY and CDR2 FYNNEI. With 6 bases removed from V and 11 bases from J, the gap between germline ends came to 17 bases. This CDR3 comprises 13 residues. CDR3 region: CASSPNSGLSIYF. The CDR3 DNA is TGTGCCAGCAGCCCTAACAGTGGGTTGTCCATATATTTT.